These 6 T cell receptor beta chains were all obtained from the same sample, sequenced in a study of blood T cells in healthy people across ages. Primed by a sample-barcoded 5' primer and a J-beta primer mix, a second PCR proceeded for roughly 7 to 11 cycles. TCRdb itself ran the 5' RACE reads through MiXCR, one entry per CDR3 protein. The data hold 1,500,000 or so distinct CDR3 sequences, with less than 45% observed a single time. What was sequenced was blood. Every receptor here comes from a woman aged 18 to 35 in good health.

The chain recombines TRBV20-1 with TRBJ2-1, with 8 bases aligning to TRBD1. This CDR3 is built from 12 residues. CDR1 is DFQATT, CDR2 SNEGSKA, per germline (reference sequence). The CDR3 spells CSADRGGDEQFF. The CDR3 DNA reads as TGCAGCGCAGACAGGGGTGGGGATGAGCAGTTCTTC.

The chain links TRBV11-3 to TRBJ2-1; D is ambiguous. The CDR3 has 13 residues. V gave up 2 bases and J gave up 8 bases, with 10 bases separating them. Germline V CDR1 and CDR2: SGHNT, YENEEA. The CDR3 DNA is TGTGCCAGCAGCTTACTGGGTGTAGATGAGCAGTTCTTC. Its translation is CASSLLGVDEQFF.

The V and J genes are TRBV12-3 or TRBV12-4 and TRBJ2-1, with TRBD2 identical over 12 bases. J lost 6 bases, V lost 5 bases, and 5 bases had no gene match. The CDR3 extends over 15 amino acids. CDR3 coding DNA: TGTGCCAGCAGTACCGGACTAGCGGGAACCAATGAGCAGTTCTTC. It encodes CASSTGLAGTNEQFF.

V gene TRBV20-1 combines with J gene TRBJ2-7; TRBD1 matches at 7 bases. With 6 bases clipped from V and 2 bases from J, the junction kept 7 bases outside the gene matches. CDR3 size: 13 residues. The germline CDR1 and CDR2 sequences are DFQATT and SNEGSKA (reference sequence). The CDR3 sequence: CSALRGRTYEQYF. CDR3 DNA sequence: TGCAGTGCACTAAGGGGGCGCACCTACGAGCAGTACTTC.

In this sample, this clonotype turned up a few times. The chain employs TRBV6-5 and TRBJ2-4; no firm D call. The V end lost 4 bases, the J end lost 6 bases, and 10 bases lay between the germline ends. CDR1 MNHEY and CDR2 SVGAGI come from the germline V gene. CDR3 length equals 13 residues. CDR3 bases: TGTGCCAGCAGTTCAAAACAATCAAACATTCAGTACTTC. As protein: CASSSKQSNIQYF.

This clonotype was found a few times. The rearrangement joins TRBV27 to TRBJ2-7, with D unresolved. CDR3 length: 14 residues. Trimming took off 4 bases at V and 2 bases at J, with 12 bases between the two ends. Looked up from germline, CDR1 is MNHEY and CDR2 is SMNVEV (reference sequence). The CDR3 here is CASSSSLQAYEQYF. Written as DNA, the CDR3 is TGTGCCAGCAGTTCATCTCTCCAGGCCTACGAGCAGTACTTC.